The entry that follows covers one T cell receptor beta chain sequence. Antigen unknown. The PCR was carried out with 60 Vbeta primers and 13 Jbeta primers. Profiling relied on immunoSEQ multiplex PCR, and the TCRdb table lists in-frame clones only, not all of them. The sample lists some 140,000 clones; under 75% were seen once. This sample is drawn from a study of cytomegalovirus exposure and HLA in healthy donors. Per germline, CDR1 SEHNR and CDR2 FQNEAQ (reference sequence). The CDR3 is 17 residues long. V lost 2 bases, J lost 0 bases, and 9 bases stayed unmatched. Study-wide results and caveats: The authors enumerated around 150 TCR beta chains as linked to cytomegalovirus.

Sequencing was performed on PBMCs. This chain uses TRBV7-9 with TRBJ1-1, with 7 bases aligning to TRBD1. The clonotype comes from a woman aged 40 to 50 in good health and CMV-seronegative. The CDR3 here is CASSLMWSTGLNTEAFF. CDR3 nucleotides: TGTGCCAGCAGCTTAATGTGGTCGACAGGGTTGAACACTGAAGCTTTCTTT. Full variable domain (outside the CDR3, taken from reference TRBV7-9 and TRBJ1-1): DTGVSQNPRHKITKRGQNVTFRCDPISEHNRLYWYRQTLGQGPEFLTYFQNEAQLEKSRLLSDRFSAERPKGSFSTLEIQRTEQGDSAMYLCASSLMWSTGLNTEAFFGQGTRLTVV.